This T cell receptor (beta chain) emerged from a study of Graves' ophthalmopathy and Graves' hyperthyroidism. This clonotype was seen repeatedly, ten times or more. Amplification of TCR beta CDR3 regions used RNA transcripts. The workflow started with a first-round RT-PCR run with HTBI primers and then moved on to a second-round multiplex PCR. TCRdb used MiXCR to reprocess the multiplex PCR reads, holding one entry per CDR3 protein. Here the sample spans about half a million distinct CDR3 sequences, over 13% being singletons. V was pared by 2 bases and J by 5 bases, with 6 bases of the junction left unmatched. Germline CDR1 reads SGHTA; CDR2 reads FQGNSA. The CDR3 has 15 residues.

The TCR was taken from a woman in her 30s with Graves' ophthalmopathy. Sequencing input: blood. The V gene is TRBV7-2, the J gene TRBJ1-5; 7 bases fit TRBD1. The DNA for the CDR3 is TGTGCCAGCAGCTTATTCGCGGGGACAGATCAGCCCCAGCATTTT. Translation gives CASSLFAGTDQPQHF.